The 16 T cell receptor beta chains in this list originate from one sample, sequenced in a study of blood T cell repertoires in COVID-19 (TCRdb year 2020). The library relied on the immunoSEQ multiplex PCR assay. TCRdb obtained this table from immuneACCESS and retained in-frame rearrangements with V and J assigned. These tables miss some clones; where compared with another copy, unresolved V genes account for less than half of the shortfall, and the remainder is unexplained. This sample is represented by about 200,000 clones; less than 85% of them were singletons. In total, the top ten clones hold around 5.4% of the sample. The sequenced sample was peripheral blood. The receptors stem from a woman aged 70-85 years with acute or convalescent COVID-19.

The V gene is TRBV28, the J gene TRBJ1-6, with 8 bases that match TRBD1. Germline V gene sequence: CDR1 MDHEN, CDR2 SYDVKM. The CDR3 runs 16 residues. The V segment lost 6 bases and the J segment 8 bases; nucleotides outside the gene matches: 12. This CDR3 is CASSPLDRGKDSPLHF. CDR3 DNA sequence: TGTGCCAGCAGCCCCCTCGACAGGGGTAAGGATTCACCCCTCCACTTT.

The chain is built from TRBV11-2 and TRBJ2-5, with 9 bases fitting TRBD2. Per the germline V gene, CDR1 is SGHAT and CDR2 is FQNNGV. The length of the CDR3 is 14 residues. J lost 4 bases, V lost 8 bases, and 8 bases had no gene match. CDR3 nucleotides: TGTGCCAGCCTGCGGGGGGGCGAGGGAGAGACCCAGTACTTC. Translated: CASLRGGEGETQYF.

This chain connects TRBV5-8 to TRBJ1-6; TRBD1 agrees at 11 bases. Germline V gene sequence: CDR1 SGHTS, CDR2 YDEGEE. V gave up 2 bases and J gave up 9 bases; unmatched junction bases: 4. CDR3 length equals 15 residues. The CDR3 reads CASSLWTGGGSPLHF. CDR3 coding DNA: TGTGCCAGCAGCTTATGGACAGGGGGCGGTTCACCCCTCCACTTT.

The J gene is TRBJ1-2, the V gene TRBV27; D unclear. This CDR3 is built from 18 residues. The germline V and J ends were trimmed by 2 bases and 3 bases, with 22 bases remaining between them. Germline V gene data show CDR1 as MNHEY and CDR2 as SMNVEV (reference sequence). The CDR3 nucleotides read TGTGCCAGCAGTTTACAGAAAGACATCCTCCCCCTTTACTATGGCTACACCTTC. Encoded protein: CASSLQKDILPLYYGYTF.

This sequence joins TRBV20-1 and TRBJ2-5; weak D call: TRBD2 (5 bases). Trimming cost V 3 bases and J 5 bases, with 13 bases left between them. Per germline, CDR1 DFQATT and CDR2 SNEGSKA (reference sequence). The length of the CDR3 is 13 residues. CDR3 in amino acids: CSASPSGTETQYF. CDR3 DNA sequence: TGCAGTGCTAGTCCCAGCGGTACGGAGACCCAGTACTTC.

This chain connects TRBV28 to TRBJ1-6; weak D call: TRBD1 (5 bases). Germline-derived CDR1 and CDR2 are MDHEN and SYDVKM. V dropped 8 bases and J dropped 5 bases, with 10 bases sitting between them. The CDR3 sequence is 13 residues long. The CDR3 DNA reads as TGTGCCAGCTTAGACAGTAATAATTCACCCCTCCACTTT. The encoded protein is CASLDSNNSPLHF.

The V call is TRBV3-1 (or the pseudogene TRBV3-2), the J call TRBJ1-4; TRBD1 agrees at 11 bases. The germline CDR1 and CDR2 sequences are LGHDT and YNNKEL (reference sequence). The CDR3 is 16 residues long. Germline trimming cut 4 bases from V and 0 bases from J; bases unmatched to any gene: 1. The CDR3 spells CASSPDRGPTNEKLFF. CDR3 sequence (DNA): TGTGCCAGCAGCCCGGACAGGGGGCCAACTAATGAAAAACTGTTTTTT.

This clone was found once. V gene TRBV28 combines with J gene TRBJ2-4, with 11 bases aligning to TRBD1. This CDR3 comprises 14 residues. The germline CDR1 and CDR2 sequences are MDHEN and SYDVKM. The junction had 8 bases not matched to a gene; V was cut back by 5 bases and J by 11 bases. The DNA of the CDR3 is TGTGCCAGCAGTATGGACAGGGGGCGAGTCCTTCAGTACTTC. Translated: CASSMDRGRVLQYF.

This sequence joins TRBV14 and TRBJ1-6; D is ambiguous. Germline V lookup: CDR1 SGHDN, CDR2 FVKESK. The CDR3 extends over 13 amino acids. The V and J ends lost 5 bases and 9 bases respectively, with 11 bases between them. This CDR3 is CASSVRVFSPLHF. The CDR3 coding sequence is TGTGCCAGCAGCGTCCGGGTTTTTTCACCCCTCCACTTT.

The chain carries TRBV6-5 and TRBJ2-7; perhaps TRBD1 as D (6 bases). Looked up from germline, CDR1 is MNHEY and CDR2 is SVGAGI. The CDR3 length is 15 residues. Trimming took off 5 bases at V and 2 bases at J, with 16 bases between the two ends. CDR3 bases: TGTGCCAGCAGTATAAACGACAGGATTCCCTACGAGCAGTACTTC. Translated, it gives CASSINDRIPYEQYF.

This chain connects TRBV9 to TRBJ2-7; 8 bases align to TRBD1. Germline V gives CDR1 SGDLS, CDR2 YYNGEE. V gave up 3 bases and J gave up 6 bases; unmatched junction bases: 11. The length of the CDR3 is 15 residues. The CDR3 DNA follows: TGTGCCAGCAGCGAATTTGGGACAGGTACCCCCGAGCAGTACTTC. Residues: CASSEFGTGTPEQYF.

This chain connects TRBV14 to TRBJ2-1, with D possibly being TRBD1 (5 bases). The CDR3 extends over 13 amino acids. The V and J ends lost 6 bases and 8 bases respectively, with 14 bases between them. Germline V gene sequence: CDR1 SGHDN, CDR2 FVKESK. CDR3 DNA sequence: TGTGCCAGCAGAATACTAAGGGGCGATGAGCAGTTCTTC. Protein sequence: CASRILRGDEQFF.

The genes are TRBV5-1 and TRBJ2-7; D is perhaps TRBD2 (5 bases). The ends were cut back, 0 bases at V and 5 bases at J, with 12 bases in the middle. The CDR3 contains 14 residues. Germline CDR1 and CDR2: SGHRS and YFSETQ. The CDR3 here is CASSLVRRSDEQYF. The CDR3 DNA sequence: TGCGCCAGCAGCTTGGTACGGCGTAGCGACGAGCAGTACTTC.

The rearrangement uses TRBV15 and TRBJ2-5, with 9 positions matching TRBD2. The CDR3 runs to 16 residues. Germline assignment: CDR1 LNHNV and CDR2 YYDKDF (reference sequence). V was pared by 2 bases and J by 4 bases, with 8 bases of the junction left unmatched. This chain's CDR3 is CATSRILSGRGETQYF. The DNA for the CDR3 is TGTGCCACCAGCAGAATACTTAGCGGGAGAGGAGAGACCCAGTACTTC.

The rearrangement uses TRBV21-1 and TRBJ2-7; no check of the table's D call, TRBD2, against the DNA was made. TRBV21-1 is termed a pseudogene. The CDR3 consists of 14 residues. The CDR3 nucleotides read TGTGCCAGCAGCCCTAGCGGCAAGCCCTCCGAGCAGTACTTC. This gives the protein CASSPSGKPSEQYF.

This rearrangement joins TRBV28 to TRBJ1-1, with D possibly matching TRBD1 (5 bases). CDR1 MDHEN and CDR2 SYDVKM come from the germline V gene. Trimming removed 10 bases at V and 4 bases at J, with 13 bases between. The CDR3 spans 12 residues. For the CDR3, the DNA is TGTGCCATCATACAGGAGGGCACTGAAGCTTTCTTT. Translating gives CAIIQEGTEAFF.